The 21 T cell receptor beta chains below all came from one sample that was sequenced in a study of T cell responses to AZD1222 COVID-19 vaccine. Using immunoSEQ multiplex PCR, the repertoire was profiled, and TCRdb retains in-frame clones only, with some absent. The table shows 200,000 or so clones, with just over 90% occurring only once. The sequences come from peripheral blood, collected on day 0 of AZD1222 vaccination. Source of these receptors: an adult in good health.

This chain connects TRBV3-1 (or the pseudogene TRBV3-2) to TRBJ2-3; D might be TRBD1 or TRBD2, each matching 5 bases. CDR3 length: 13 amino acids. Per the germline V gene, CDR1 is LGHDT and CDR2 is YNNKEL (reference sequence). Between the trimmed V and J ends, which lost 0 bases and 11 bases, there was a span of 12 bases. Here the CDR3 reads CASSQDSGRQQYF. CDR3 coding DNA: TGTGCCAGCAGCCAAGATTCGGGGCGCCAGCAGTATTTT.

The chain links TRBV5-4 to TRBJ1-6; a possible D gene is TRBD1 (5 bases). V was shortened by 6 bases and J by 5 bases, with 9 bases between the two germline ends. This CDR3 is 13 amino acids long. Germline CDR1 is SGHNT and CDR2 is YYREEE (reference sequence). The CDR3 spells CASKDTNNSPLHF. The DNA of the CDR3 is TGTGCCAGCAAGGACACGAATAATTCACCCCTCCACTTT.

This chain uses TRBV6-4 with TRBJ1-2, with D possibly TRBD1 on 5 matching bases. This CDR3 comprises 11 residues. V was pared by 4 bases and J by 8 bases, with 8 bases between. Per the germline V gene, CDR1 is MRHNA and CDR2 is SNTAGT. Here the CDR3 reads CASSGRGGYTF. The DNA of the CDR3 is TGTGCCAGCAGTGGTAGGGGAGGCTACACCTTC.

The chain uses TRBV5-4 and TRBJ1-1; tentatively, D is TRBD1 (5 bases). The CDR3 runs 14 residues. Germline CDR1 reads SGHNT; CDR2 reads YYREEE (reference sequence). Trimming removed 0 bases at V and 1 base at J, with 7 bases between. The CDR3 DNA reads as TGTGCCAGCAGCTTGGGACAGCCGAACACTGAAGCTTTCTTT. Protein sequence: CASSLGQPNTEAFF.

V is TRBV4-2 and J is TRBJ1-1, with unresolved D. Trimming took 0 bases from V and 3 from J, leaving 8 bases between them. This CDR3 comprises 14 residues. Germline CDR1 and CDR2: LGHNA and YNFKEQ. The CDR3 DNA follows: TGTGCCAGCAGCCAAGAATCCACAGACACTGAAGCTTTCTTT. Translation: CASSQESTDTEAFF.

This chain connects TRBV9 to TRBJ2-3; weak D call: TRBD1 (7 bases). CDR1 is SGDLS and CDR2 is YYNGEE in the germline V gene. The CDR3 consists of 14 residues. V was shortened by 4 bases and J by 3 bases, with 12 bases between the two germline ends. The CDR3 region is CASSRQGGTDTQYF. The CDR3 DNA is TGTGCCAGCAGCAGGCAGGGGGGAACAGATACGCAGTATTTT.

The rearrangement links TRBV6-1 to TRBJ1-6; D is undetermined. This CDR3 is 13 amino acids long. V was cut by 2 bases and J by 7 bases, with 6 bases left in between. Germline V lookup: CDR1 MNHNS, CDR2 SASEGT. The CDR3 sequence is CASSESGNSPLHF. The DNA of the CDR3 is TGTGCCAGCAGTGAATCCGGGAATTCACCCCTCCACTTT.

V gene TRBV18 combines with J gene TRBJ2-3; unclear D gene. Germline loops: CDR1 KGHSH, CDR2 LQKENI. CDR3 length: 15 amino acids. The germline V and J ends were trimmed by 3 bases and 4 bases, with 14 bases remaining between them. In DNA, the CDR3 is TGTGCCAGCTCACCCGCCGTCTTGAACTCAGATACGCAGTATTTT. This encodes CASSPAVLNSDTQYF.

This clone has a handful of counts. This sequence joins TRBV18 and TRBJ2-7; 7 bases fit TRBD2. Germline V gives CDR1 KGHSH, CDR2 LQKENI. CDR3 length: 12 amino acids. Germline trimming cut 4 bases from V and 7 bases from J; bases unmatched to any gene: 4. The CDR3 sequence is CASSLGGGEQYF. Written as DNA, the CDR3 is TGTGCCAGCTCACTCGGGGGAGGGGAGCAGTACTTC.

The chain is built from TRBV21-1 and TRBJ2-1; TRBD2, the table's D call, was not compared with the DNA. TRBV21-1 counts as a pseudogene. The CDR3 extends over 19 amino acids. The CDR3 bases are TGTGCCAGCAGCCGCCGCACGAATCTAGCGGGAGGGCTCTACAATGAGCAGTTCTTC. The encoded protein is CASSRRTNLAGGLYNEQFF.

The chain combines TRBV28 with TRBJ1-1; TRBD1 is a possible D gene (6 bases). Trimming stripped 3 bases from V and 7 bases from J, with 12 bases between. The CDR3 covers 13 residues. Germline CDR1 MDHEN, CDR2 SYDVKM. CDR3 nucleotides: TGTGCCAGCAGTTTCCCCGCCAGGGGTGAAGCTTTCTTT. Amino acids: CASSFPARGEAFF.

This chain uses TRBV7-9 with TRBJ2-5; D assignment may be TRBD1 or TRBD2 (5 bases each). This CDR3 is 14 amino acids long. Trimming took 7 bases from V and 0 from J, leaving 12 bases between them. Germline V gives CDR1 SEHNR, CDR2 FQNEAQ (reference sequence). In DNA, the CDR3 is TGTGCCAGCAATCCGGGGCAGTACCAAGAGACCCAGTACTTC. The encoded protein is CASNPGQYQETQYF.

The CDR3: CASSPQGQGVSPLHF. The CDR3 coding sequence is TGTGCCAGCAGCCCCCAAGGACAGGGGGTTTCACCCCTCCACTTT. The chain combines TRBV7-6 with TRBJ1-6; 10 nucleotides agree with TRBD1. Germline CDR1 reads SGHVS; CDR2 reads FNYEAQ. This CDR3 has 15 amino acids. The junction had 7 bases not matched to a gene; V was cut back by 5 bases and J by 9 bases.

J is TRBJ2-3 and V is TRBV19, with 10 bases fitting TRBD2. Per the germline V gene, CDR1 is LNHDA and CDR2 is SQIVND (reference sequence). Trimming removed 5 bases from V and 5 bases from J; junction bases left unmatched: 7. This CDR3 spans 15 amino acids. The CDR3 loop is CASSGTSAFGDTQYF. In DNA, the CDR3 is TGTGCCAGTAGTGGGACTAGCGCCTTTGGAGATACGCAGTATTTT.

J is TRBJ2-1 and V is TRBV21-1; the table gives TRBD2 as D, unverified against the DNA. TRBV21-1 is a pseudogene segment. The CDR3 is 20 amino acids. The CDR3 sequence: CASSKESTSGGQNAYNEQFF. The CDR3 DNA sequence: TGTGCCAGCAGCAAAGAAAGCACTAGCGGGGGCCAGAACGCCTACAATGAGCAGTTCTTC.

The rearrangement links TRBV6-6 to TRBJ2-1, with D unresolved. Trimming removed 4 bases from V and 4 bases from J, with 17 bases in between. This CDR3 has 16 residues. In germline, CDR1 is MNHNY, CDR2 SVGAGI (reference sequence). The CDR3 sequence is CASSLGRAARYNEQFF. The CDR3 nucleotides read TGTGCCAGCAGTTTGGGTAGGGCAGCTAGGTACAATGAGCAGTTCTTC.

The gene calls are TRBV6-6 and TRBJ1-1; D unresolved. V was pared by 2 bases and J by 2 bases, with 12 bases between. The CDR3 contains 15 residues. Germline CDR1 is MNHNY and CDR2 is SVGAGI (reference sequence). The CDR3 here is CASSYDRTINTEAFF. CDR3 bases: TGTGCCAGCAGTTACGACCGGACGATAAACACTGAAGCTTTCTTT.

The CDR3 coding sequence is TGTGCCAGCAGTTACCGCGGTGGGGGCGGGCAGTTCTTC. This sequence encodes CASSYRGGGGQFF. This chain joins TRBV6-5 and TRBJ2-1; perhaps TRBD1 as D (6 bases). Germline values: CDR1 MNHEY, CDR2 SVGAGI. The CDR3 sequence is 13 residues long. V lost 2 bases to trimming and J lost 12 bases, with 14 bases between them.

The chain couples TRBV6-2 or TRBV6-3 to TRBJ2-7; D is unresolved. V shed 0 bases and J shed 4 bases, with 13 bases lying between them. Germline CDR1 and CDR2: MNHEY and SVGEGT. There are 15 residues in the CDR3. CDR3 DNA: TGTGCCAGCAGTTACTCCCCGGCAGAAAGATACGAGCAGTACTTC. Amino acids: CASSYSPAERYEQYF.

This rearrangement joins TRBV25-1 to TRBJ2-1; D assignment may be TRBD1 or TRBD2 (5 bases each). The CDR3 is made up of 14 amino acids. V was pared by 7 bases and J by 7 bases, with 17 bases between. Germline V lookup: CDR1 MGHDK, CDR2 SYGVNS. CDR3 protein: CASMGVGLGNEQFF. DNA of the CDR3: TGTGCCAGCATGGGGGTTGGATTGGGGAATGAGCAGTTCTTC.

This clone was observed a single time. The chain joins TRBV5-4 to TRBJ2-3; 7 bases line up with TRBD1. V trimming: 3 bases; J trimming: 4 bases; junction bases outside the gene matches: 11. This CDR3 has 16 amino acids. The germline V gene encodes CDR1 SGHNT and CDR2 YYREEE (reference sequence). CDR3: CASSSNPTGVADTQYF. In nucleotides, the CDR3 is TGTGCCAGCAGCTCGAACCCAACAGGGGTCGCAGATACGCAGTATTTT.